This T cell receptor (beta chain) came from a study of T cell responses to AZD1222 COVID-19 vaccine. On this clone: Its antigen is undetermined.

Germline CDR1 MGHRA, CDR2 YSYEKL. The CDR3 contains 15 residues. Trimming pared 5 bases from V and 4 bases from J, leaving 17 bases between. Clones were sequenced by immunoSEQ multiplex PCR, and TCRdb holds only the in-frame ones, with some missing. The sample includes fewer than 100,000 clones, roughly 81% seen only once; the top ten take about 13%. Study findings and constraints: Clonal diversity was possibly underestimated, and white British individuals and females predominated among donors. Repertoires were sampled only after the peak T cell response. Per reports, nearly half of all spike-specific TCRs target regions that are unmutated in variants.

The TCR was taken from an adult in good health. The V gene is TRBV4-1, the J gene TRBJ1-1; maybe TRBD1 (5 bases). Sequenced material: peripheral blood, taken on day 0 of AZD1222 vaccination. CDR3 protein: CASSKRGEVGTEAFF. The CDR3 nucleotides are TGCGCCAGCAGCAAGCGGGGGGAGGTCGGCACTGAAGCTTTCTTT.